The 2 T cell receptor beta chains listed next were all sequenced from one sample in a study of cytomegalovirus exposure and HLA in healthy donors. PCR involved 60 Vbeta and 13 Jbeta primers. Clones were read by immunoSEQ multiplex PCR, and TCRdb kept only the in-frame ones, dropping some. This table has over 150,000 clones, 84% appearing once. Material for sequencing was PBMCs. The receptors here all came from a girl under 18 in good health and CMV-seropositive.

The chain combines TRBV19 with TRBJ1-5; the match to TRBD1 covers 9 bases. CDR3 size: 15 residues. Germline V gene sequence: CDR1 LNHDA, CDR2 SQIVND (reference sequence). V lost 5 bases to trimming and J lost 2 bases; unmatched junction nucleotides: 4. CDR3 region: CASSSDRGGNQPQHF. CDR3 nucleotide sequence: TGTGCCAGTAGTTCGGACAGGGGCGGCAATCAGCCCCAGCATTTT.

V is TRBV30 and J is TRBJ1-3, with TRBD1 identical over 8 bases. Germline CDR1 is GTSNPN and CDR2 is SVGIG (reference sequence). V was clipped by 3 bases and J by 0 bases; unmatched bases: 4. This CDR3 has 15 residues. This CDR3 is CAWRSDRVSGNTIYF. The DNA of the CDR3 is TGTGCCTGGAGATCGGACAGGGTCTCTGGAAACACCATATATTTT.